Ten or more counts support the clone carrying this T cell receptor (beta chain). As yet, its antigen is unknown. The library protocol tagged individual cDNA molecules with unique molecular identifiers. In TCRdb, the 5' RACE reads were re-called with MiXCR into one record per CDR3 protein. Found here are around 77,000 distinct CDR3 sequences, 5% of them singletons; the top ten hold under 7.5%. This sample is drawn from a study of early T cells in non-severe SARS-CoV-2 infection. Study overall: The chains were unpaired, and the sequenced material was bulk RNA from unsorted whole blood.

Study conclusions and caveats: In VDJdb matching, anti-spike CD8 responses were favored while private and CD4 specificities went missing.

The sequence derives from an adult who was a healthcare worker with PCR-confirmed SARS-CoV-2 infection or an uninfected control (not recorded which). This material consisted of whole blood, taken at baseline.

CDR3 amino acids: CASSLGQGTSTDTQYF. The CDR3 DNA reads as TGTGCCAGCAGCTTGGGGCAGGGAACTAGCACAGATACGCAGTATTTT. The genes are TRBV5-4 and TRBJ2-3, with TRBD1 as a possible D gene (5 bases). V lost 0 bases and J 0 bases, leaving 11 bases between the germline ends. The CDR3 is 16 residues long. CDR1 SGHNT and CDR2 YYREEE come from the germline V gene (reference sequence).